Each of the 8 T cell receptor beta chains below was sequenced from the same sample in a study of T cell responses to AZD1222 COVID-19 vaccine. Assay used: immunoSEQ multiplex PCR; TCRdb lists only in-frame clones, some missing. The table has under 150,000 clones, under 95% seen once. Specimen: peripheral blood, collected on day 0 of AZD1222 vaccination. Every receptor here comes from an adult in good health.

This clone was observed once. The rearrangement uses TRBV6-5 and TRBJ2-7; D assignment may be TRBD1 or TRBD2 (5 bases each). V shed 6 bases and J shed 2 bases, with 14 bases lying between them. Germline V gives CDR1 MNHEY, CDR2 SVGAGI. The CDR3 spans 14 residues. The CDR3, as DNA: TGTGCCAGCAGGCGAGAGGGGACCCCCTACGAGCAGTACTTC. It specifies CASRREGTPYEQYF.

The chain links TRBV3-1 (or the pseudogene TRBV3-2) to TRBJ2-7; 8 positions match TRBD1. Germline V CDR1 and CDR2: LGHDT, YNNKEL (reference sequence). V shed 6 bases and J 5 bases; nucleotides not matched to a gene: 3. The CDR3 length is 12 residues. CDR3 loop: CASRQTGDEQYF. The CDR3 DNA reads TGTGCCAGCAGACAGACAGGGGACGAGCAGTACTTC.

V and J are TRBV19 and TRBJ2-1, with TRBD1 identical over 10 bases. J lost 5 bases, V lost 6 bases, and 13 bases had no gene match. This CDR3 is built from 17 residues. In germline, CDR1 is LNHDA, CDR2 SQIVND (reference sequence). CDR3 sequence: CASSKDPTGGVDNEQFF. CDR3 bases: TGTGCCAGTAGCAAGGACCCGACAGGGGGCGTAGACAATGAGCAGTTCTTC.

The V call is TRBV4-3, the J call TRBJ2-5, with 10 bases aligning to TRBD2. CDR1 and CDR2 (germline): LGHNA, YSLEER. V lost 4 bases to trimming and J lost 7 bases; unmatched junction nucleotides: 9. The CDR3 consists of 15 residues. CDR3 nucleotide sequence: TGCGCCAGCAGCCCCCTAGCGGGAGCCACGGGGACCCAGTACTTC. Protein: CASSPLAGATGTQYF.

This chain connects TRBV5-1 to TRBJ2-3; 7 nucleotides match TRBD2. This CDR3 has 16 residues. Germline V gene sequence: CDR1 SGHRS, CDR2 YFSETQ. The trim removed 3 bases at V and 1 base at J, leaving 8 bases unmatched. CDR3 loop: CASSSESAGGTDTQYF. DNA of the CDR3: TGCGCCAGCAGCTCAGAAAGCGCGGGGGGCACAGATACGCAGTATTTT.

The chain carries TRBV5-8 and TRBJ1-4; perhaps TRBD1 as D (5 bases). Germline assignment: CDR1 SGHTS and CDR2 YDEGEE. This CDR3 is 15 amino acids long. Deletions cut 5 bases from V and 6 bases from J, with 17 bases between. CDR3 sequence (DNA): TGTGCCAGCAGTAAATCCGGCAGGGAACATGAAAAACTGTTTTTT. Its protein is CASSKSGREHEKLFF.

V and J are TRBV7-2 and TRBJ2-5; tentative D call: TRBD2 (6 bases). The germline CDR1 and CDR2 sequences are SGHTA and FQGNSA. The CDR3 is 18 amino acids. Trimming shortened V by 0 bases and J by 4 bases, and 21 bases separated the two germline ends. The CDR3 loop is CASSLASRLERRGETQYF. The CDR3, as DNA: TGTGCCAGCAGCTTAGCAAGCCGGCTCGAGCGGAGGGGAGAGACCCAGTACTTC. Full variable domain (remainder filled in from reference TRBV7-2 and TRBJ2-5): GAGVSQSPSNKVTEKGKDVELRCDPISGHTALYWYRQSLGQGLEFLIYFQGNSAPDKSGLPSDRFSAERTGGSVSTLTIQRTQQEDSAVYLCASSLASRLERRGETQYFGPGTRLLVL.

The rearrangement joins TRBV27 to TRBJ2-5, with a possible D match to TRBD1 (6 bases). The length of the CDR3 is 15 residues. V lost 3 bases and J lost 5, with 16 bases in between. The germline gives CDR1 MNHEY, CDR2 SMNVEV (reference sequence). This chain's CDR3 is CASSFVGQIEETQYF. CDR3 bases: TGTGCCAGCAGTTTCGTCGGACAGATAGAGGAGACCCAGTACTTC.